This TCR beta chain was observed in a study of vaccination and CD4 T cells after COVID-19. Study summary: Overlapping spike peptides of SARS-CoV-2, HCoV-NL63, HCoV-OC43 and HCoV-229E stimulated the cells. Control cultures, each given a CEFX pool, an HIV-1 Nef pool, or no peptide, were included.

Treatment indicated: roughly 10-day PBMC culture with coronavirus spike peptide pools or control peptides (ViraFEST assay). Peptide pool stimulation in ViraFEST expanded antigen-specific T cells, whose TCRs were then sequenced. Study findings and constraints: Convalescent patients gained a median about 85% of their reactive clones only post-vaccination.

This clonotype was picked up a small number of times. Its antigen is not known. The length of the CDR3 is 13 residues. In germline, CDR1 is MNHEY, CDR2 SVGEGT. J was trimmed by 5 bases and V by 6 bases; bases with no gene match: 3. Sequenced with the Oncomine TCR Beta short-read assay was DNA taken from cultured CD4+ T cells. Using its own MiXCR run on the PCR reads, TCRdb lists one record per CDR3 protein. The table records some 2,000 distinct CDR3 sequences, approximately 68% of them present only once. This receptor was obtained from a human donor who had recovered from COVID-19. The V and J genes are TRBV6-2 or TRBV6-3 and TRBJ1-1, with 10 bases that match TRBD1. The sequenced sample was CD4+ T cells from blood, cultured in vitro, obtained after SARS-CoV-2 vaccination. CDR3 region: CASRRTGGTEAFF. CDR3 bases: TGTGCCAGCAGGCGGACAGGGGGGACTGAAGCTTTCTTT.